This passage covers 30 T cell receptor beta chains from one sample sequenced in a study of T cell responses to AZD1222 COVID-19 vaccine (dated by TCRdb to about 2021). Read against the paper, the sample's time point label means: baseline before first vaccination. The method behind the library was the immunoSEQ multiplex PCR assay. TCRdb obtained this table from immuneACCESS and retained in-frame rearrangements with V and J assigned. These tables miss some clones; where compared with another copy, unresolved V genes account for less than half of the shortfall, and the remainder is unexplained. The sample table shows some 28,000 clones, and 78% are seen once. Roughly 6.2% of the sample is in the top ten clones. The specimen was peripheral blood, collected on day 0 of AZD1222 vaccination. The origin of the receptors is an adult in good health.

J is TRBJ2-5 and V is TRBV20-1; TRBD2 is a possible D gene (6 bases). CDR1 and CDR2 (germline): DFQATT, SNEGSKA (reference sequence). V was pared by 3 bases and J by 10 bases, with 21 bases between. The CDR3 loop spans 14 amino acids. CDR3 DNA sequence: TGCAGTGCTAGTTTCGGGACCTACCTGGGGGGCCAGTACTTC. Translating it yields CSASFGTYLGGQYF.

The CDR3 sequence: CASSRGTGDYNEQFF. CDR3 coding DNA: TGTGCCAGCAGCCGCGGGACAGGGGACTACAATGAGCAGTTCTTC. This chain uses TRBV6-5 with TRBJ2-1; the match to TRBD1 covers 10 bases. The CDR3 sequence is 15 residues long. CDR1 and CDR2 from the germline V gene are MNHEY and SVGAGI. Trimming took 6 bases from V and 3 from J; bases not matched to a gene: 5.

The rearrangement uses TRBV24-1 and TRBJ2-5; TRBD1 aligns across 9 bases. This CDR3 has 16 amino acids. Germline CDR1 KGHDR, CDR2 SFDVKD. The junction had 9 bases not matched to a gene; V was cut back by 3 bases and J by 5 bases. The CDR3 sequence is CATSDAQGAGGETQYF. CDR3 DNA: TGTGCCACCAGTGATGCACAGGGGGCTGGTGGGGAGACCCAGTACTTC.

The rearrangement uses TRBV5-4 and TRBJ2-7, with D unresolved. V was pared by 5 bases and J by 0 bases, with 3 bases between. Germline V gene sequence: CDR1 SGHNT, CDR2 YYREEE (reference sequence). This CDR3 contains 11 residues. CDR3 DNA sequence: TGTGCCAGCAGTCGCTCCTACGAGCAGTACTTC. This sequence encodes CASSRSYEQYF.

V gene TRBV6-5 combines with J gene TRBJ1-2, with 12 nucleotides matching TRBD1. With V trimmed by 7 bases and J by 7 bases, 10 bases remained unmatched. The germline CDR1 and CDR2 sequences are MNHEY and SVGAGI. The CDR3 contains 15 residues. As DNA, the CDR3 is TGTGCCAGCACCACACCGGGACAGGGGGCGAGTGGCTACACCTTC. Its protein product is CASTTPGQGASGYTF.

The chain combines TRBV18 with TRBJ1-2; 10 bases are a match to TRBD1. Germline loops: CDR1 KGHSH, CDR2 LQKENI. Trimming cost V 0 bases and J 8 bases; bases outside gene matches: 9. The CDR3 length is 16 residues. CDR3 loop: CASSPPMTGGAEGYTF. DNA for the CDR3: TGTGCCAGCTCACCACCTATGACAGGGGGCGCAGAAGGCTACACCTTC.

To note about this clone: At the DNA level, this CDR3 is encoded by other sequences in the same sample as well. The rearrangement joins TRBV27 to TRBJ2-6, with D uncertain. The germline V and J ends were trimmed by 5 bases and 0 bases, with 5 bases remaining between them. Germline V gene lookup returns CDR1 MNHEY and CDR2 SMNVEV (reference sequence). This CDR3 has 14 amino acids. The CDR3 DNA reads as TGTGCCAGCAGTCCACTCTCTGGGGCCAACGTCCTGACTTTC. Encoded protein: CASSPLSGANVLTF.

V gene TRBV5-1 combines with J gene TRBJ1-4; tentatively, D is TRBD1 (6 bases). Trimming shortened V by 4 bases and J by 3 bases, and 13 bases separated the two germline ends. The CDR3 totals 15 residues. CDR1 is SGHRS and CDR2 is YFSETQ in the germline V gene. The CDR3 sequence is CASSATGTPNEKLFF. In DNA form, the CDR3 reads TGCGCCAGCAGCGCTACAGGGACGCCTAATGAAAAACTGTTTTTT.

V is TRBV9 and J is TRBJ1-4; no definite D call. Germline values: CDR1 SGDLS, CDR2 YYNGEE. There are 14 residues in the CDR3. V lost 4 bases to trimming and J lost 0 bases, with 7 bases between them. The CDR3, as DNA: TGTGCCAGCAGCAGTACAGCAACTAATGAAAAACTGTTTTTT. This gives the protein CASSSTATNEKLFF.

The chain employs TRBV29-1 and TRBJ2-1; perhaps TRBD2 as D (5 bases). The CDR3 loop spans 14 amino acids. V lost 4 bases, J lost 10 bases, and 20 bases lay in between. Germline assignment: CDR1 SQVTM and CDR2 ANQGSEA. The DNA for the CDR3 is TGCAGCGTTGGCATTGTCAATCGGGGATCGGAGCAGTTCTTC. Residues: CSVGIVNRGSEQFF.

CDR3 DNA: TGTGCCAGCAGCGTAGCCTCCCAGCTAGCGGGGGAGACCCAGTACTTC. Protein: CASSVASQLAGETQYF. The chain couples TRBV9 to TRBJ2-5; 9 nucleotides match TRBD2. CDR3 length: 16 residues. The germline CDR1 and CDR2 sequences are SGDLS and YYNGEE. The V segment lost 0 bases and the J segment 5 bases; nucleotides outside the gene matches: 8.

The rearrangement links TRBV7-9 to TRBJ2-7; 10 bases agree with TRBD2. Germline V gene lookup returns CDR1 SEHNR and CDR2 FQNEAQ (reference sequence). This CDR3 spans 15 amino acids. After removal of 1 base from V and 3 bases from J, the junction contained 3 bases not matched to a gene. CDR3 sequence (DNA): TGTGCCAGCAGCTTAGGGGCTAGCGGGGGCTACGAGCAGTACTTC. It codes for CASSLGASGGYEQYF.

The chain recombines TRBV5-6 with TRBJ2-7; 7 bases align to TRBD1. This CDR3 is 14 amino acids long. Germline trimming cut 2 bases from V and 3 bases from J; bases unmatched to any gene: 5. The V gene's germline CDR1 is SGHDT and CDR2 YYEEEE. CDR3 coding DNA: TGTGCCAGCAGCTTTTACGGGACAGACTACGAGCAGTACGTC. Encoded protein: CASSFYGTDYEQYV.

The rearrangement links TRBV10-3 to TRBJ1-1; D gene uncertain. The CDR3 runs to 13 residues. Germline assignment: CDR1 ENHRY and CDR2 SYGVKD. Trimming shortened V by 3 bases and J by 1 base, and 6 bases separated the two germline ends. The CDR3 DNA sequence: TGTGCCATCAGTGACTATAGGAACACTGAAGCTTTCTTT. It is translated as CAISDYRNTEAFF.

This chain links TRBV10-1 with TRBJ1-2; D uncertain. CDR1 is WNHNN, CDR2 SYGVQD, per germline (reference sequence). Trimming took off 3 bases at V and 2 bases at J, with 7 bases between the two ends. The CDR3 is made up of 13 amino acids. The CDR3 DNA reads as TGCGCCAGCAGTGACAGGCCGAACTATGGCTACACCTTC. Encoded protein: CASSDRPNYGYTF.

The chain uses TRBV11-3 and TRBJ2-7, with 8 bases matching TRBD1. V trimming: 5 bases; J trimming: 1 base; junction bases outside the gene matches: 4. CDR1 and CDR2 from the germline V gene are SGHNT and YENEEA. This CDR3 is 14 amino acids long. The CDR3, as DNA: TGTGCCAGCAGCCCCTACAGGGGGTCCTACGAGCAGTACGTC. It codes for CASSPYRGSYEQYV.

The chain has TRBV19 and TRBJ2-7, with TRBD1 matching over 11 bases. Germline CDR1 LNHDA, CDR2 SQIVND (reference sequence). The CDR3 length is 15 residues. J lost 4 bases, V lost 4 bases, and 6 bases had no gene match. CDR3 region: CASSRKGQGVYEQYF. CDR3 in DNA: TGTGCCAGTAGTAGAAAGGGACAGGGGGTTTACGAGCAGTACTTC.

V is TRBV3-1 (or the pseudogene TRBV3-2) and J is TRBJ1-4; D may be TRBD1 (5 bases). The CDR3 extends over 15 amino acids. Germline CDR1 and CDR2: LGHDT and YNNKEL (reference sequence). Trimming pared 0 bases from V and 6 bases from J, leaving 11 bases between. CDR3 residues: CASSQDPGTDEKLFF. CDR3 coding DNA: TGTGCCAGCAGCCAAGATCCCGGGACCGATGAAAAACTGTTTTTT.

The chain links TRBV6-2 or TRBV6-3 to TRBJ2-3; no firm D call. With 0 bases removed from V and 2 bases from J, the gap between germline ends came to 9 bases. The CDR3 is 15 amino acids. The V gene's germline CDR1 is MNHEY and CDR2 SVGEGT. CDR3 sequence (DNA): TGTGCCAGCAGTTACTCGCAGGAAAACACAGATACGCAGTATTTT. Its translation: CASSYSQENTDTQYF.

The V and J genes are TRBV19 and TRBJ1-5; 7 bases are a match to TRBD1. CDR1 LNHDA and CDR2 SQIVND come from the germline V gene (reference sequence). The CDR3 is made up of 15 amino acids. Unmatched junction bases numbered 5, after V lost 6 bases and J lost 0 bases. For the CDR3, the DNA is TGTGCCAGTAGAAACAGGGGATATAGCAATCAGCCCCAGCATTTT. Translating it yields CASRNRGYSNQPQHF.

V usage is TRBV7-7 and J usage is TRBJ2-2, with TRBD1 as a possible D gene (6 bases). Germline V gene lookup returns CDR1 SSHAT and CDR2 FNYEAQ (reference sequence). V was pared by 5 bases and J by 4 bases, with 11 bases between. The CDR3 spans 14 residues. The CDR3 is CASSRKQGTGELFF. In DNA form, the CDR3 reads TGTGCCAGCAGCAGAAAACAGGGCACCGGGGAGCTGTTTTTT.

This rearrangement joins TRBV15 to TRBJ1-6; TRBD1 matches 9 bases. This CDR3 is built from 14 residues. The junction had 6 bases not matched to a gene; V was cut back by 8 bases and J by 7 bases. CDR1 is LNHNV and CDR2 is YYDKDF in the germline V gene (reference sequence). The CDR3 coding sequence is TGTGCCACCGGGAGACAGGGGGGCAATTCACCCCTCCACTTT. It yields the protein CATGRQGGNSPLHF.

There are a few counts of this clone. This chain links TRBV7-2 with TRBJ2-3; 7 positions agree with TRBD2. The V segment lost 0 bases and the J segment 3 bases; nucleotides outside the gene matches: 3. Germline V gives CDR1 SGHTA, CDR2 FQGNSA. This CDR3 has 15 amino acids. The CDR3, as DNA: TGTGCCAGCAGCTTAGCGGGGGGGTGGACAGATACGCAGTATTTT. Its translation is CASSLAGGWTDTQYF.

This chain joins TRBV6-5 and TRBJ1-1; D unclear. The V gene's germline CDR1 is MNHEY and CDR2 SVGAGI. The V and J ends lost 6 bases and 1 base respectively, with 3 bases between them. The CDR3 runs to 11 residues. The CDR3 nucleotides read TGTGCCAGCAGGCGGAACACTGAAGCTTTCTTT. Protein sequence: CASRRNTEAFF.

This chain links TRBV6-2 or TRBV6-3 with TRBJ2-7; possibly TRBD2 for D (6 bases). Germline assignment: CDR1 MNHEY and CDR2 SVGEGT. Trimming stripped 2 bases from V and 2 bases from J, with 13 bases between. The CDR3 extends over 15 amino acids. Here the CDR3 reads CASSYGSGGAYEQYV. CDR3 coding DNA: TGTGCCAGCAGTTACGGGAGCGGAGGGGCCTACGAGCAGTACGTC.

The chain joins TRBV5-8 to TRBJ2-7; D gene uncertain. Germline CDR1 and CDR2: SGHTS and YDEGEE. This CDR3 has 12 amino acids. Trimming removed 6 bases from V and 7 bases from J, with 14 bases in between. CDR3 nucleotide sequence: TGTGCCAGCACCCGGACCTGGGGAGAGCAGTACGTC. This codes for CASTRTWGEQYV.

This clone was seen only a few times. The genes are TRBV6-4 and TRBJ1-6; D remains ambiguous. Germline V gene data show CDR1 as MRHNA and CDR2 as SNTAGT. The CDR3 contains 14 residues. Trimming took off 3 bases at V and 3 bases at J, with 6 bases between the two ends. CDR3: CASSEAVYNSPLHF. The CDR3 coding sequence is TGTGCCAGCAGTGAAGCTGTCTATAATTCACCCCTCCACTTT.

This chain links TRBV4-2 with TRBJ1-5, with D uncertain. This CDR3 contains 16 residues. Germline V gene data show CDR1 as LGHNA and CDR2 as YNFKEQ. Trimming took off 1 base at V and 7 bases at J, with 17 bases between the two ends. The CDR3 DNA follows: TGTGCCAGCAGCCAAGGGAGCGTGAAGGGCGGACAGCCCCAGCATTTT. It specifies CASSQGSVKGGQPQHF.

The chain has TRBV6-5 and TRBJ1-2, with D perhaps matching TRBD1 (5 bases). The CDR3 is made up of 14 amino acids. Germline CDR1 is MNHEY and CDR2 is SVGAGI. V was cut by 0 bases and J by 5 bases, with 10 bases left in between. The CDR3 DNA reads TGTGCCAGCAGTTACTCCCCAGGGACTTATGGCTACACCTTC. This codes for CASSYSPGTYGYTF.

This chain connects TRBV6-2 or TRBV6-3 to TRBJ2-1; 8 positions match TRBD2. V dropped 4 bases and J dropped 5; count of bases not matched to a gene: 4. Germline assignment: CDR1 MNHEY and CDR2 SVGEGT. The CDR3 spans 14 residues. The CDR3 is CASSSSGYNNEQFF. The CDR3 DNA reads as TGTGCCAGCAGTTCTAGCGGGTACAACAATGAGCAGTTCTTC.